This T cell receptor beta chain was documented in a study of shared clonotypes between healthy human individuals. The CDR3 spans 14 residues. With 4 bases clipped from V and 4 bases from J, the junction kept 4 bases outside the gene matches. Germline V gives CDR1 LGHNA, CDR2 YNFKEQ. Using immunoSEQ multiplex PCR, the repertoire was profiled, and TCRdb retains in-frame clones only, with some absent. The sample includes some 1.1 million clones, approximately 80% seen only once; the top ten take roughly 0.82%. The TCR was taken from a man aged 18 to 35 in good health. Some clones in this sample may be carry-over from other donors' samples. The sample taken for sequencing was memory CD4+ T cells from PBMCs. Subset reported: CD45RA-negative fraction. The chain joins TRBV4-2 to TRBJ2-5; 9 bases match TRBD2. CDR3 amino acids: CASSPAGGGETQYF. Here the CDR3 DNA reads TGTGCCAGCAGCCCAGCGGGGGGCGGAGAGACCCAGTACTTC.